The 9 T cell receptor beta chains below all came from one sample that was sequenced in a study of CD8 T cells in ankylosing spondylitis. TCRdb reprocessed the 5' RACE reads with MiXCR, giving one entry per CDR3 protein. The sample lists fewer than 250,000 distinct CDR3 sequences, about 26% occurring once. Sequenced: blood, either unsorted or a sorted T cell fraction (not recorded which). These receptors were obtained from a male donor with ankylosing spondylitis or in good health (not recorded which).

The chain combines TRBV20-1 with TRBJ2-7; unclear D gene. The CDR3 has 13 residues. CDR1 is DFQATT, CDR2 SNEGSKA, per germline (reference sequence). V was cut by 3 bases and J by 3 bases, with 12 bases left in between. The CDR3 is CSASGAASYEQYF. The CDR3 coding sequence is TGCAGTGCTAGTGGTGCGGCTAGCTACGAGCAGTACTTC.

This clonotype was seen many times. The rearrangement links TRBV29-1 to TRBJ2-7; 9 bases are a match to TRBD2. The V gene's germline CDR1 is SQVTM and CDR2 ANQGSEA. The CDR3 spans 13 residues. V shed 4 bases and J 5 bases; nucleotides not matched to a gene: 6. CDR3: CSVGVAGVHEQYF. The CDR3 region has the DNA TGCAGCGTTGGAGTAGCGGGAGTCCACGAGCAGTACTTC.

There are a few counts of this clonotype. The gene calls are TRBV29-1 and TRBJ2-1; D perhaps matches TRBD1 (6 bases). The germline V and J ends were trimmed by 7 bases and 1 base, with 14 bases remaining between them. The CDR3 totals 14 residues. Germline CDR1 SQVTM, CDR2 ANQGSEA. The CDR3 nucleotides are TGCAGCGCCTGGACAGAACAATCCTACAATGAGCAGTTCTTC. Encoded protein: CSAWTEQSYNEQFF.

The rearrangement links TRBV6-5 to TRBJ1-1; D perhaps matches TRBD1 (5 bases). V was cut by 0 bases and J by 1 base, with 18 bases left in between. CDR1 is MNHEY, CDR2 SVGAGI, per germline. CDR3 length: 18 amino acids. The CDR3 region has the DNA TGTGCCAGCAGTTACTCGATTCAGGGATCCCGCCAGAACACTGAAGCTTTCTTT. It codes for CASSYSIQGSRQNTEAFF.

The chain is built from TRBV11-2 and TRBJ2-7; D possibly corresponds to TRBD1 (5 bases). CDR1 and CDR2 (germline): SGHAT, FQNNGV. The CDR3 is 15 residues long. Trimming pared 0 bases from V and 3 bases from J, leaving 12 bases between. CDR3 in DNA: TGTGCCAGCAGCTTAGATCGCCAGGGTCGCTACGAGCAGTACTTC. This sequence encodes CASSLDRQGRYEQYF.

This clonotype occurred a few times. The V call is TRBV29-1, the J call TRBJ1-1, with a possible D match to TRBD1 (5 bases). The CDR3 contains 13 residues. Germline loops: CDR1 SQVTM, CDR2 ANQGSEA. V lost 6 bases and J 3 bases, leaving 14 bases between the germline ends. The chain's CDR3 is CSVGRGLDTEAFF. The CDR3 coding sequence is TGCAGCGTCGGAAGGGGACTTGACACTGAAGCTTTCTTT.

Here the CDR3 DNA reads TGCAGTGCTAGAGACAGGGATAGCTCCTACGAGCAGTACTTC. This sequence encodes CSARDRDSSYEQYF. This sequence joins TRBV20-1 and TRBJ2-7; possible D gene TRBD1, 5 bases. V was pared by 0 bases and J by 0 bases, with 9 bases between. In germline, CDR1 is DFQATT, CDR2 SNEGSKA (reference sequence). The CDR3 totals 14 residues.

The chain is built from TRBV10-3 and TRBJ1-2, with D possibly TRBD1 on 5 matching bases. This CDR3 has 16 residues. The V end lost 6 bases, the J end lost 6 bases, and 23 bases lay between the germline ends. The germline V gene has CDR1 ENHRY and CDR2 SYGVKD. The CDR3 DNA reads as TGTGCCATCAGCGGAGGACCCCGGACACAAGGAGATGGCTACACCTTC. It translates to CAISGGPRTQGDGYTF.

This clonotype appeared many times. The V gene is TRBV20-1, the J gene TRBJ2-1, with 11 bases that match TRBD2. J lost 10 bases, V lost 3 bases, and 8 bases had no gene match. Germline assignment: CDR1 DFQATT and CDR2 SNEGSKA (reference sequence). This CDR3 spans 14 amino acids. CDR3: CSASEGLADVEQFF. CDR3 nucleotide sequence: TGCAGTGCTAGTGAGGGACTAGCGGACGTCGAGCAGTTCTTC.